Below, 9 T cell receptor beta chains from the same sample are listed, as sequenced in a study of cytomegalovirus exposure and HLA in healthy donors. Sequencing was performed with immunoSEQ multiplex PCR; in TCRdb, only in-frame clones are kept and a portion is missing. The table shows over 200,000 clones, with around 88% occurring only once. Sequencing input: PBMCs. Receptors originate from a woman aged 18-29 years in good health and CMV-seronegative.

This chain connects TRBV11-2 to TRBJ2-1; 10 bases are shared with TRBD2. V shed 2 bases and J 3 bases; nucleotides not matched to a gene: 4. The CDR3 has 16 amino acids. The V gene's germline CDR1 is SGHAT and CDR2 FQNNGV. This chain's CDR3 is CASSLLAGVVYNEQFF. CDR3 DNA sequence: TGTGCCAGCAGCTTACTAGCGGGAGTTGTCTACAATGAGCAGTTCTTC.

The chain carries TRBV6-1 and TRBJ2-3; D gene unclear. The CDR3 has 15 residues. Germline-derived CDR1 and CDR2 are MNHNS and SASEGT. The ends were cut back, 5 bases at V and 2 bases at J, with 14 bases in the middle. The CDR3 DNA reads as TGTGCCAGCAGTACTCAGGCTCATGCCACAGATACGCAGTATTTT. Protein sequence: CASSTQAHATDTQYF.

Turning to this clone: The junction departs from the called germline gene at one end, perhaps through a read error. The chain has TRBV20-1 and TRBJ2-2; TRBD2 is a possible D gene (5 bases). The CDR3 contains 11 residues. CDR1 is DFQATT and CDR2 is SNEGSKA in the germline V gene (reference sequence). The CDR3 nucleotides are TGCAGTGCCGGGAACTCCGGGGAGCTGTTTTTT. Protein sequence: CSAGNSGELFF.

The chain links TRBV30 to TRBJ2-7; no reliable D call. The CDR3 totals 11 residues. V was trimmed by 2 bases and J by 7 bases, leaving 9 bases between them. CDR1 GTSNPN and CDR2 SVGIG come from the germline V gene (reference sequence). The CDR3 DNA sequence: TGTGCCTGGAGTTTGGCTAGGGAGCAGTACTTC. Encoded protein: CAWSLAREQYF.

This clone was recorded once. V usage is TRBV2 and J usage is TRBJ2-7; D is possibly TRBD1 (6 bases). The germline CDR1 and CDR2 sequences are SNHLY and FYNNEI. This CDR3 is 13 amino acids long. Trimming shortened V by 6 bases and J by 2 bases, and 11 bases separated the two germline ends. CDR3 sequence: CASRIRTAYEQYF. CDR3 nucleotides: TGTGCCAGCAGGATACGGACAGCCTACGAGCAGTACTTC.

This clone was detected a few times. This chain uses TRBV5-6 with TRBJ2-3; 9 bases align to TRBD1. V gave up 2 bases and J gave up 0 bases; unmatched junction bases: 4. The CDR3 is 16 amino acids. CDR1 and CDR2 from the germline V gene are SGHDT and YYEEEE. The CDR3 DNA is TGTGCCAGCAGCTTTCGGACAGGGGTCAGCACAGATACGCAGTATTTT. Translated: CASSFRTGVSTDTQYF.

The J gene is TRBJ2-7, the V gene TRBV15, with D perhaps TRBD2 (6 bases). The CDR3 runs 13 residues. The V end was cut by 5 bases, the J end by 2 bases, with 10 bases between. The germline CDR1 and CDR2 sequences are LNHNV and YYDKDF (reference sequence). CDR3 bases: TGTGCCACCAGCTCGGGAGATACCTACGAGCAGTACTTC. Amino acids: CATSSGDTYEQYF.

The chain uses TRBV6-1 and TRBJ2-7; 9 positions agree with TRBD1. After removal of 5 bases from V and 6 bases from J, the junction contained 8 bases not matched to a gene. The CDR3 is 14 residues long. CDR1 and CDR2 from the germline V gene are MNHNS and SASEGT. The CDR3 region is CASSPQGAGGEQYF. CDR3 coding DNA: TGTGCCAGCAGTCCACAGGGGGCGGGTGGCGAGCAGTACTTC.

The chain carries TRBV19 and TRBJ1-5, with D perhaps matching TRBD1 (5 bases). This CDR3 comprises 16 residues. V was trimmed by 5 bases and J by 2 bases, leaving 16 bases between them. Germline values: CDR1 LNHDA, CDR2 SQIVND (reference sequence). Written as DNA, the CDR3 is TGTGCCAGTAGTCACCAGGGTCGGGCGCGCAATCAGCCCCAGCATTTT. This encodes CASSHQGRARNQPQHF.